This T cell receptor beta chain was profiled in a study of control samples from healthy donors and cancer patients. Measured with immunoSEQ multiplex PCR; TCRdb has only the in-frame clones, and not every one. Of 150,000 to 200,000 clones detected, about 92% appear once; the ten largest clones hold over 1.1%. CDR1 is KGHDR and CDR2 is SFDVKD in the germline V gene. J lost 5 bases, V lost 3 bases, and 7 bases had no gene match. CDR3 length: 18 amino acids. The chain carries TRBV24-1 and TRBJ2-2; 14 bases match TRBD2. The receptor's source is a young man in good health. Sequenced: blood. CDR3 loop: CATSDAGLAGVYTGELFF. CDR3 DNA: TGTGCCACCAGTGATGCGGGACTAGCGGGAGTCTATACCGGGGAGCTGTTTTTT.